These T cell receptor beta chains were read from a single sample in a study of cytomegalovirus exposure and HLA in healthy donors. Assay: immunoSEQ multiplex PCR; the TCRdb copy retains only in-frame clones and omits some. The table lists about 160,000 clones, just over 75% of them singletons. The source material was PBMCs. The receptors originated from a man aged 35 to 55 in good health and CMV-seronegative. CDR3s include the opening cysteine and the closing phenylalanine or tryptophan. D genes are given only for firm matches. Where a row states a size, it is once, few, many or the class of an expanded clone; other rows omit it.

d_gene,abundance,v_gene,j_gene,CDR3nt,CDR3aa
TRBD1,.,TRBV7-9,TRBJ2-1,TGTGCCAGCAGCCCACTTCCGGGACAGGGGGGCGACTACAATGAGCAGTTCTTC,CASSPLPGQGGDYNEQFF
.,once,TRBV7-9,TRBJ2-3,TGTGCCAGCAGGTCCTATGGTGGCGGCCCTAGCACAGATACGCAGTATTTT,CASRSYGGGPSTDTQYF
.,few,TRBV6-1,TRBJ1-6,TGTGCCAGCGGGCACTATAATTCACCCCTCCACTTT,CASGHYNSPLHF
.,.,TRBV7-9,TRBJ2-3,TGTGCCAGCAGCTTTATGGGGCCCCGGTCAGATACGCAGTATTTT,CASSFMGPRSDTQYF
TRBD1,.,TRBV5-1,TRBJ1-5,TGCGCCAGCAGCTTGCAGGGGGGTGAAGGCCAGCCCCAGCATTTT,CASSLQGGEGQPQHF
.,.,TRBV19,TRBJ2-2,TGTGCCACCAGGCCAGGAGGGGGCGCGAGCGGGGAGCTGTTTTTT,CATRPGGGASGELFF
.,.,TRBV9,TRBJ1-4,TGTGCCAGCAGCGGGCGGGACCAAACTGGAGAAAAACTGTTTTTT,CASSGRDQTGEKLFF
TRBD1,.,TRBV7-8,TRBJ2-5,TGTGCCAGCAGTCGAAGGACAGGGCGCCAAGAGACCCAGTACTTC,CASSRRTGRQETQYF
.,.,TRBV28,TRBJ1-2,TGTGCCAGCAGTGCACTATATGGCTACACCTTC,CASSALYGYTF
TRBD1,.,TRBV10-3,TRBJ1-2,TGTGCCATCAGTGACGGACAGGGTACAGGCTACACCTTC,CAISDGQGTGYTF
TRBD2,.,TRBV30,TRBJ2-1,TGTGCCGCTTCAACTCAGCGGGACTACAATGAGCAGTTCTTC,CAASTQRDYNEQFF
TRBD2,.,TRBV2,TRBJ2-1,TGTGCCACAGGGACTAGCGGGTTCAATGAGCAGTTCTTC,CATGTSGFNEQFF
.,.,TRBV11-3,TRBJ1-2,TGTGCCAGCAGCCCCGGGCCGGAATCGGGGGGCTACACCTTC,CASSPGPESGGYTF
.,.,TRBV18,TRBJ2-1,TGTGCCAGCTCAAATGTTCTTTTCTCCTACAATGAGCAGTTCTTC,CASSNVLFSYNEQFF
.,.,TRBV28,TRBJ1-5,TGTGCCATCTCCACAGGGAATCAGCCCCAGCATTTT,CAISTGNQPQHF
TRBD2,.,TRBV13,TRBJ2-7,TGTGCCAGCAGTTACCCGGGGGGGCACTCCTACGAGCAGTACTTC,CASSYPGGHSYEQYF
.,few,TRBV7-2,TRBJ1-5,TGTGCCAGCAGCTTAGTCGGTTCCGAGCCCCAGCATTTT,CASSLVGSEPQHF
TRBD2,.,TRBV7-2,TRBJ2-3,TGTGCCAGCAGCTTGGGGGGGTACCCAGATACGCAGTATTTT,CASSLGGYPDTQYF
.,few,TRBV6-5,TRBJ2-1,TGTGCCAGCAGTTACGGCAAGTACAATGAGCAGTTCTTC,CASSYGKYNEQFF
TRBD2,.,TRBV7-6,TRBJ2-2,TGTGCCAGCAGTTTGGGACTAGCGGGCTCCGGGGAGCTGTTTTTT,CASSLGLAGSGELFF
TRBD2,.,TRBV4-1,TRBJ2-3,TGCGCCAGCAGCCCCCTCGCTAGCGGGAGGACCTCCACAGATACGCAGTATTTT,CASSPLASGRTSTDTQYF
.,.,TRBV6-5,TRBJ1-1,TGTGCCAGCAGCGACAGGAGCACTGAAGCTTTCTTT,CASSDRSTEAFF
.,.,TRBV6-5,TRBJ2-2,TGTGCCAGCAGTTACGGGAGTGGGAACACCGGGGAGCTGTTTTTT,CASSYGSGNTGELFF
TRBD2,.,TRBV5-1,TRBJ2-5,TGCGCCAGCAGCTCCAAGCGGGAGAGGTTGATAGAGACCCAGTACTTC,CASSSKRERLIETQYF
.,.,TRBV27,TRBJ1-2,TGTGCCAGCAGTTCCTTCCGGGGTGGCGGCTACACCTTC,CASSSFRGGGYTF
TRBD2,.,TRBV27,TRBJ2-7,TGTGCCAGCAGTCCCCTCAGCGGGAGTTCCCCTCACGAGCAGTACTTC,CASSPLSGSSPHEQYF
.,.,TRBV5-6,TRBJ2-2,TGTGCCAGCAGCTTGGTTGGAGACGGGGAGCTGTTTTTT,CASSLVGDGELFF
TRBD2,few,TRBV27,TRBJ2-5,TGTGCCAGCCGAAAGACTAGCGTCCAAGAGACCCAGTACTTC,CASRKTSVQETQYF
.,.,TRBV28,TRBJ1-5,TGTGCCAGCAGTCCCCCGGGCGGGCATGGTCAGCCCCAGCATTTT,CASSPPGGHGQPQHF
.,.,TRBV5-1,TRBJ2-5,TGCGCCAGCGGGGGAGGAGGGTATAAAGAGACCCAGTACTTC,CASGGGGYKETQYF
.,.,TRBV7-3,TRBJ1-2,TGTGCCAGCAGCTTGGGGCCAGCCAGGGGCTACACCTTC,CASSLGPARGYTF
.,.,TRBV5-1,TRBJ1-1,TGCGCCAGCAGTCTAGGGGCTGAAGCTTTCTTT,CASSLGAEAFF
.,.,TRBV10-3,TRBJ2-2,TGTGCCATCAGTGACGGGAGTTATACCGGGGAGCTGTTTTTT,CAISDGSYTGELFF
.,.,TRBV7-9,TRBJ1-1,TGTGCCAGCAGCTTCGGGACTAACACTGAAGCTTTCTTT,CASSFGTNTEAFF
.,.,TRBV15,TRBJ2-2,TGTGCCACCAGCAGAGATGAGAGGGGGGAGCTGTTTTTT,CATSRDERGELFF
.,.,TRBV19,TRBJ1-4,TGTGCCAGTAGTACCGACTTGGAGGAAAAACTGTTTTTT,CASSTDLEEKLFF
.,.,TRBV7-9,TRBJ1-4,TGTGCCAGCAGCCAGACTAGGGACCCTGGAAATGAAAAACTGTTTTTT,CASSQTRDPGNEKLFF